This TCR beta chain was sequenced in a study of T cell responses to AZD1222 COVID-19 vaccine. Study results and limitations: Spike-specific TCR breadth rose after two AZD1222 doses, and depth rose as well.

In the case of this clone: Its target is unknown.

The method was immunoSEQ multiplex PCR; TCRdb's version includes in-frame clones alone and lacks a portion of them. The sample lists about 70,000 clones, 70% to 90% occurring once. Pooling of second doses given at about 4 or about 12 weeks was done. From germline, CDR1 is MNHNY and CDR2 SVGAGI (reference sequence). This CDR3 has 19 amino acids. The V segment lost 5 bases and the J segment 8 bases; nucleotides outside the gene matches: 18. The TCR comes from an adult who received the AZD1222 COVID-19 vaccine. This chain uses TRBV6-6 with TRBJ2-3; 14 nucleotides agree with TRBD2. The input for sequencing was peripheral blood, taken 28 days after the second AZD1222 dose. This chain's CDR3 is CASSPLLPGLAGEGGTQYF. CDR3 in DNA: TGTGCCAGCAGTCCACTCCTCCCGGGACTAGCGGGAGAGGGAGGTACGCAGTATTTT.